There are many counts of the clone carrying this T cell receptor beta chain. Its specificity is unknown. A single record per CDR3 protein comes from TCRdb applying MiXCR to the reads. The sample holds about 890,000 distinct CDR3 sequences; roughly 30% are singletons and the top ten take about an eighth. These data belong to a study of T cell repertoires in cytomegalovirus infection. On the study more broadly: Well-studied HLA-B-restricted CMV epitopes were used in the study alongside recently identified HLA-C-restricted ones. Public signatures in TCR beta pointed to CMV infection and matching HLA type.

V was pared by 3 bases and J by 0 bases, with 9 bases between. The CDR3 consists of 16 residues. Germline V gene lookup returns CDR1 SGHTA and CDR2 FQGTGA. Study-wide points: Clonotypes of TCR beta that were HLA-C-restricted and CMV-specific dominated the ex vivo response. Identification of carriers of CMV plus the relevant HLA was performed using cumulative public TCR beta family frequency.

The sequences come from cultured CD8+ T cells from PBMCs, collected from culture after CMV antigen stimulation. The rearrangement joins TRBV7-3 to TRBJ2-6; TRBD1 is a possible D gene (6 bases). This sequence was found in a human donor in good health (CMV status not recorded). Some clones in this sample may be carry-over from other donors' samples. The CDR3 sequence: CASSFGQLSGANVLTF. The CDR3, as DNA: TGTGCCAGCAGCTTTGGACAGCTCTCTGGGGCCAACGTCCTGACTTTC. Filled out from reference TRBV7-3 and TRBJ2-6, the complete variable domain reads GAGVSQTPSNKVTEKGKYVELRCDPISGHTALYWYRQSLGQGPEFLIYFQGTGAADDSGLPNDRFFAVRPEGSVSTLKIQRTERGDSAVYLCASSFGQLSGANVLTFGAGSRLTVL.